This TCR beta chain was retrieved from a study of shared clonotypes between healthy human individuals. Broader study findings: Only blood underwent sampling, and tissue repertoires likely differ.

Turning to this clone: Its target is unknown.

Generated by immunoSEQ multiplex PCR, the TCRdb table keeps only in-frame clones and is missing some. The sample consists of approximately 2.1 million clones, 90% to 95% of them appearing once. The CDR3 sequence is 16 residues long. After removal of 4 bases from V and 4 bases from J, the junction contained 10 bases not matched to a gene. Germline assignment: CDR1 SGDLS and CDR2 YYNGEE. The specimen was naive CD4+ T cells from PBMCs. The subset here: CD45RA+ positively selected. The sequence came from a man younger than 35 in good health. Some clones in this sample may be carry-over from other donors' samples. The rearrangement uses TRBV9 and TRBJ2-1, with 8 bases matching TRBD1. CDR3: CASSKNPTGVYNEQFF. The CDR3 coding sequence is TGTGCCAGCAGCAAGAACCCGACAGGGGTATACAATGAGCAGTTCTTC.